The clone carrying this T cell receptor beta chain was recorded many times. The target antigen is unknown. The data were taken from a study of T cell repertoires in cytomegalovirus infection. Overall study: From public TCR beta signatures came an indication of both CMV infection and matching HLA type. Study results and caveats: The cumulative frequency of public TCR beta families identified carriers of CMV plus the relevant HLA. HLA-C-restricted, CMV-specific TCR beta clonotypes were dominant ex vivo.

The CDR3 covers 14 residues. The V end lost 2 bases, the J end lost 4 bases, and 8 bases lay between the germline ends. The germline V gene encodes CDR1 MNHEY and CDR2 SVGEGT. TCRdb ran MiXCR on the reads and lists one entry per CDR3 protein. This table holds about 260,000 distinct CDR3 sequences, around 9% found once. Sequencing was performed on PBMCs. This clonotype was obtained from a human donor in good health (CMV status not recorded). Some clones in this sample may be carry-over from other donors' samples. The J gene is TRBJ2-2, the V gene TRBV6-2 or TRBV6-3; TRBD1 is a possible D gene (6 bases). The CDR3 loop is CASSYPTGTGELFF. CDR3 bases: TGTGCCAGCAGTTACCCGACAGGCACCGGGGAGCTGTTTTTT.